This T cell receptor beta chain was observed in a study of blood T cell repertoires in COVID-19 (dated by TCRdb to the early 2020s). For the study in its entirety: Samples covering the acute and convalescent phases of COVID-19 were provided by collaborators in the United States, Italy and Spain. The material from the prospective study consisted of cDNA or gDNA derived from T cells, B-cell-depleted T cells, or PBMCs. Subjects who had been exposed to COVID-19, were actively infected with it, or had recovered from it provided the deeply sampled blood TCRbeta repertoires that made up the dataset. The repertoires were released in a freely available public database meant as a resource for research on the immune response to SARS-CoV-2. Samples were obtained from the ongoing ImmuneRACE study (first 160 participants) and from 1,254 subjects provided by 6 global collaborators. A de-identified subject ID, COVID-19 status, age in years and sex were almost always included in the sample metadata. Where HLA class I and class II types were available, the types were taken from metadata supplied by the sample provider, not from assay-based typing. The study at large found these results: The amount of clinical and demographic metadata varied by source and participant and was provided uncurated.

Clipping removes 3 bases from V and 2 bases from J, with 2 as the unmatched junction base count. Per the germline V gene (reference sequence), MNHEY is the CDR1 and SMNVEV is the CDR2. The CDR3 sequence holds 15 residues, the cysteine and phenylalanine included. Only CDR3 DNA is held: 45 bases, read in frame from base 1. Regarding this clone: Its specific antigen is unknown. The input lacks base qualities; no much larger clone sits a single base away.

The collaborating institutions used their own protocols to collect whole blood in K2EDTA tubes. For TCRbeta analysis, collaborators shipped samples in one of three forms: frozen whole blood, isolated PBMCs, or DNA extracted from either of those sample types. The immunoSEQ Assay, a bias-controlled multiplex PCR, was used to amplify TCRbeta CDR3 regions from genomic DNA. As for the authors' bioinformatics: The number of nucleated cells in each sample was estimated by amplification of reference gene primers within the assay. Sequence reads were collapsed and filtered to measure the absolute abundance of every unique TCRbeta CDR3 rearrangement. For each sample, productive Simpson clonality was calculated as the square root of Simpson's diversity index across productive rearrangements. As stored in TCRdb, this immuneACCESS dataset retains in-frame rearrangements with V and J assigned. A fraction of the clones does not appear; measured against another copy, unresolved V genes explain less than half of the discrepancy, and the remainder lacks a known reason. The DNA gave D and trimming, while V, J and clone size come from that table. The sample table records roughly 250,000 clones; around 82% of these occur just once. The ten largest clones represent more than 4.5% of the sample.

The material sequenced was peripheral blood. The receptor was derived from an elderly woman with active or convalescent COVID-19. This receptor chain uses TRBV27 and TRBJ2-1, with TRBD1 matching 9 junction bases. The CDR3 region has the sequence CASSFDRGTYNEQFF. The nucleotide sequence is TGTGCCAGCAGTTTCGACAGGGGGACCTACAATGAGCAGTTCTTC.